This T cell receptor beta chain is from a study of T cell responses to AZD1222 COVID-19 vaccine. Turning to this clone: Antigen unknown.

The germline V and J ends were trimmed by 4 bases and 7 bases, with 17 bases remaining between them. From germline, CDR1 is MDHEN and CDR2 SYDVKM. There are 15 residues in the CDR3. Data came from immunoSEQ multiplex PCR; TCRdb stores just in-frame clones and leaves some out. The data show approximately 120,000 clones, roughly 85% seen once. The study, taken as a whole, reports: Among vaccine-associated CD4 TCRs, coverage spanned spike, with dominance at 160-218 and 743-854.

The rearrangement uses TRBV28 and TRBJ1-3; D is ambiguous. The sequencing here drew on peripheral blood, taken 28 days after the second AZD1222 dose. This sequence was found in an adult who received the AZD1222 COVID-19 vaccine. The CDR3 coding sequence is TGTGCCAGCAGTTCCACGCCCGTCGGCCTGAACACCATATATTTT. Translating it yields CASSSTPVGLNTIYF.